The rows below give T cell receptor beta chains drawn from one sample of a study of blood T cell repertoires in COVID-19. The table came from immunoSEQ multiplex PCR; TCRdb's copy has only in-frame clones and leaves some out. The sample lists 100,000 to 150,000 clones, over 75% occurring once. The sequencing input was peripheral blood. The receptors originated from a man older than 75 with active or convalescent COVID-19. Both conserved end residues are part of each CDR3. D genes are given only for firm matches. Some rows mark clone size as missing; the rest say once, few, many or name a class of expanded clone.

j_gene: TRBJ1-2
d_gene: .
abundance: .
v_gene: TRBV11-2
CDR3nt: TGTGCCAGCAGCTTAGACAGTTCCCGTAACACCTTC
CDR3aa: CASSLDSSRNTF

j_gene: TRBJ2-5
d_gene: .
abundance: .
v_gene: TRBV29-1
CDR3nt: TGCAGCGTTGAAGAGGGCAAAGGGGCGGGGGAGACCCAGTACTTC
CDR3aa: CSVEEGKGAGETQYF

j_gene: TRBJ1-3
d_gene: .
abundance: .
v_gene: TRBV3-1/TRBV3-2
CDR3nt: TGTGCCAGCAGCCAAGTCTCGTACACCATATATTTT
CDR3aa: CASSQVSYTIYF

j_gene: TRBJ2-7
d_gene: .
abundance: few
v_gene: TRBV2
CDR3nt: TGTGCCAGCAGTCCTACCTACGAGCAGTACTTC
CDR3aa: CASSPTYEQYF

j_gene: TRBJ2-7
d_gene: .
abundance: .
v_gene: TRBV5-1
CDR3nt: TGCGCCAGCAAACGGGAATACGAGCAGTACTTC
CDR3aa: CASKREYEQYF

j_gene: TRBJ2-3
d_gene: TRBD2
abundance: .
v_gene: TRBV19
CDR3nt: TGTGCCAGTAGGGGACTAGCGGGAACAGATACGCAGTATTTT
CDR3aa: CASRGLAGTDTQYF

j_gene: TRBJ1-2
d_gene: TRBD1
abundance: .
v_gene: TRBV5-6
CDR3nt: TGTGCCAGCAGCCCGGGACAGGGGGCGAGTGGCTACACCTTC
CDR3aa: CASSPGQGASGYTF

j_gene: TRBJ2-3
d_gene: TRBD1
abundance: .
v_gene: TRBV9
CDR3nt: TGTGCCAGCAGCTCCCAACAGGGGGCTCTCACAGATACGCAGTATTTT
CDR3aa: CASSSQQGALTDTQYF

j_gene: TRBJ2-7
d_gene: .
abundance: .
v_gene: TRBV28
CDR3nt: TGTGCCAGCAGTTTACCGGGACACCACCCCTACGAGCAGTACTTC
CDR3aa: CASSLPGHHPYEQYF

j_gene: TRBJ1-2
d_gene: TRBD1
abundance: .
v_gene: TRBV29-1
CDR3nt: TGCAGCGTTGCCAGGGGGGACAGGGACTATGGCTACACCTTC
CDR3aa: CSVARGDRDYGYTF

j_gene: TRBJ2-3
d_gene: TRBD1
abundance: .
v_gene: TRBV7-3
CDR3nt: TGTGCCAGCAGCCGACAGGGGCCCACAGATACGCAGTATTTT
CDR3aa: CASSRQGPTDTQYF

j_gene: TRBJ2-7
d_gene: .
abundance: .
v_gene: TRBV2
CDR3nt: TGTGCCAGCAGTCCCTCCTCCTACGAGCAGTACTTC
CDR3aa: CASSPSSYEQYF

j_gene: TRBJ2-5
d_gene: .
abundance: .
v_gene: TRBV7-8
CDR3nt: TGTGCCAGCAGCCCCTGGGGGGGGCTAGAGACCCAGTACTTC
CDR3aa: CASSPWGGLETQYF

j_gene: TRBJ1-4
d_gene: .
abundance: .
v_gene: TRBV20-1
CDR3nt: TGCAGTGCTAGTCGGACAAACAATGAAAAACTGTTTTTT
CDR3aa: CSASRTNNEKLFF

j_gene: TRBJ1-1
d_gene: .
abundance: .
v_gene: TRBV5-6
CDR3nt: TGTGCCAGCAGCTTGTCAGGGAACGCTGAAGCTTTCTTT
CDR3aa: CASSLSGNAEAFF

j_gene: TRBJ1-1
d_gene: TRBD1
abundance: .
v_gene: TRBV29-1
CDR3nt: TGCAGCGCTAAAACAGGGGGCGACACTGAAGCTTTCTTT
CDR3aa: CSAKTGGDTEAFF

j_gene: TRBJ1-3
d_gene: .
abundance: .
v_gene: TRBV7-4
CDR3nt: TGTGCCAGCAGCTTAGGGAGAAGCCCTGGAAACACCATATATTTT
CDR3aa: CASSLGRSPGNTIYF

j_gene: TRBJ1-5
d_gene: .
abundance: few
v_gene: TRBV2
CDR3nt: TGTGCCAGCAGTGACCGTCAGGGCGGCAATCAGCCCCAGCATTTT
CDR3aa: CASSDRQGGNQPQHF

j_gene: TRBJ1-1
d_gene: TRBD1
abundance: medium-sized
v_gene: TRBV5-1
CDR3nt: TGCGCCAGCAGCACCGAGACAGGGGTGGGGACTTTCTTT
CDR3aa: CASSTETGVGTFF

j_gene: TRBJ2-5
d_gene: TRBD1
abundance: .
v_gene: TRBV7-2
CDR3nt: TGTGCCAGCAGCTTAAATCCGGGACAGGGTGGGGAGACCCAGTACTTC
CDR3aa: CASSLNPGQGGETQYF

j_gene: TRBJ2-1
d_gene: .
abundance: .
v_gene: TRBV5-1
CDR3nt: TGCGCCAGCAGCTTGGTACCAGCGCAGAATCGAGAACCCTACAATGAGCAGTTCTTC
CDR3aa: CASSLVPAQNREPYNEQFF

j_gene: TRBJ1-2
d_gene: .
abundance: .
v_gene: TRBV30
CDR3nt: TGTGCCTGGAGTGTCGGCGTGGGGCTCTATGGCTACACCTTC
CDR3aa: CAWSVGVGLYGYTF

j_gene: TRBJ1-2
d_gene: TRBD1
abundance: .
v_gene: TRBV7-9
CDR3nt: TGTGCCAGCAGCTCAAATACAGGGGGTGTGGTTGGCTACACCTTC
CDR3aa: CASSSNTGGVVGYTF

j_gene: TRBJ1-3
d_gene: .
abundance: .
v_gene: TRBV5-4
CDR3nt: TGTGCCAGCAGCTTGGGGGGCCAGGCTGGAAACACCATATATTTT
CDR3aa: CASSLGGQAGNTIYF

j_gene: TRBJ1-3
d_gene: .
abundance: .
v_gene: TRBV5-1
CDR3nt: TGCGCCAGCAGCTTGGAGGGGGGAAACACCATATATTTT
CDR3aa: CASSLEGGNTIYF

j_gene: TRBJ2-2
d_gene: TRBD1
abundance: few
v_gene: TRBV10-3
CDR3nt: TGTGCCATCAGTCCGGGGGACAGGGCCGCCGGGGAGCTGTTTTTT
CDR3aa: CAISPGDRAAGELFF

j_gene: TRBJ2-5
d_gene: TRBD2
abundance: .
v_gene: TRBV9
CDR3nt: TGTGCCAGCAGCTTAAGGACTAGCGGGGGGGGCCAAGAGACCCAGTACTTC
CDR3aa: CASSLRTSGGGQETQYF

j_gene: TRBJ2-7
d_gene: TRBD2
abundance: .
v_gene: TRBV19
CDR3nt: TGTGCCAGTAGGCTGGCTAGCGGGAACTACGAGCAGTACTTC
CDR3aa: CASRLASGNYEQYF

j_gene: TRBJ1-5
d_gene: .
abundance: .
v_gene: TRBV18
CDR3nt: TGTGCCAGCTCACCCTCGGGGGGCGAACAGCCCCAGCATTTT
CDR3aa: CASSPSGGEQPQHF

j_gene: TRBJ1-4
d_gene: .
abundance: .
v_gene: TRBV5-1
CDR3nt: TGCGCCAGCAGCTTGGCCACAACTAATGAAAAACTGTTTTTT
CDR3aa: CASSLATTNEKLFF

j_gene: TRBJ1-2
d_gene: .
abundance: few
v_gene: TRBV23-1
CDR3nt: TGCGCCAGCAGGTGCAGGGATTCGCTCTATGGCTACACCTTC
CDR3aa: CASRCRDSLYGYTF

j_gene: TRBJ2-5
d_gene: TRBD1
abundance: .
v_gene: TRBV7-7
CDR3nt: TGTGCCAGCAGCACAGGGGGGGAGACCCAGTACTTC
CDR3aa: CASSTGGETQYF

j_gene: TRBJ1-6
d_gene: .
abundance: .
v_gene: TRBV11-2
CDR3nt: TGTGCCAGCAGCTTAGACGGCTCAGGGTTCTCACCCCTCCACTTT
CDR3aa: CASSLDGSGFSPLHF

j_gene: TRBJ2-7
d_gene: TRBD1
abundance: .
v_gene: TRBV11-2
CDR3nt: TGTGCCAGCAGTCCCTGGACAGGACCCTACGAGCAGTACTTC
CDR3aa: CASSPWTGPYEQYF

j_gene: TRBJ2-2
d_gene: TRBD1
abundance: .
v_gene: TRBV5-1
CDR3nt: TGCGCCAGCAGCGCCGGACAGGGGAACACCGGGGAGCTGTTTTTT
CDR3aa: CASSAGQGNTGELFF

j_gene: TRBJ2-7
d_gene: TRBD1
abundance: .
v_gene: TRBV5-1
CDR3nt: TGCGCCAGCAGCTTGGCTGGGGGACAGAGTGGTTACGAGCAGTACTTC
CDR3aa: CASSLAGGQSGYEQYF

j_gene: TRBJ2-2
d_gene: TRBD1
abundance: .
v_gene: TRBV6-2/TRBV6-3
CDR3nt: TGTGCCAGCAGTTATGCGACCCGGGACAGTGACACCGGGGAGCTGTTTTTT
CDR3aa: CASSYATRDSDTGELFF

j_gene: TRBJ2-7
d_gene: TRBD1
abundance: .
v_gene: TRBV11-2
CDR3nt: TGTGCCAGCAGCTTATACGGACAGGGAAGGCACGAGCAGTACTTC
CDR3aa: CASSLYGQGRHEQYF

j_gene: TRBJ2-7
d_gene: .
abundance: .
v_gene: TRBV7-2
CDR3nt: TGTGCCAGCAGCTTAGTACCATATCTACAGTACGAGCAGTACTTC
CDR3aa: CASSLVPYLQYEQYF

j_gene: TRBJ2-3
d_gene: TRBD2
abundance: .
v_gene: TRBV6-5
CDR3nt: TGTGCCAGCGTGACTAGCGGGAGGTCGCGTGATACGCAGTATTTT
CDR3aa: CASVTSGRSRDTQYF

j_gene: TRBJ2-3
d_gene: TRBD2
abundance: .
v_gene: TRBV6-2/TRBV6-3
CDR3nt: TGTGCCAGCACCCCTGGGCGGACTAGCCGATTCACAGATACGCAGTATTTT
CDR3aa: CASTPGRTSRFTDTQYF

j_gene: TRBJ2-7
d_gene: .
abundance: .
v_gene: TRBV18
CDR3nt: TGTGCCAGCTCACCCGAACAGAGCTACGAGCAGTACTTC
CDR3aa: CASSPEQSYEQYF

j_gene: TRBJ2-3
d_gene: TRBD1
abundance: .
v_gene: TRBV6-1
CDR3nt: TGTGCCAGCAGTGAAGCTATGGGACAGGGCACAGATACGCAGTATTTT
CDR3aa: CASSEAMGQGTDTQYF

j_gene: TRBJ1-2
d_gene: TRBD1
abundance: .
v_gene: TRBV6-1
CDR3nt: TGTGCCAGCAGTGAGGCGACAGGGAAATTCGGCGGCTACACCTTC
CDR3aa: CASSEATGKFGGYTF

j_gene: TRBJ1-3
d_gene: .
abundance: .
v_gene: TRBV4-3
CDR3nt: TGCGCCAGCAGCAGGACAGACTCTGGAAACACCATATATTTT
CDR3aa: CASSRTDSGNTIYF

j_gene: TRBJ2-1
d_gene: TRBD2
abundance: .
v_gene: TRBV18
CDR3nt: TGTGCCAGCTCACGAGGACTAGCGGGAGGGGATAACAATGAGCAGTTCTTC
CDR3aa: CASSRGLAGGDNNEQFF

j_gene: TRBJ2-6
d_gene: TRBD1
abundance: .
v_gene: TRBV3-1/TRBV3-2
CDR3nt: TGTGCCAGCAGCCAAGATCTGGACAGGGCCCGAGAGGGGGCCAACGTCCTGACTTTC
CDR3aa: CASSQDLDRAREGANVLTF

j_gene: TRBJ2-3
d_gene: .
abundance: once
v_gene: TRBV5-1
CDR3nt: TGCGCCAGCAGCCCCACCCCGAGTAGGGAGATAAGCTTCGACACAGATACGCAGTATTTT
CDR3aa: CASSPTPSREISFDTDTQYF

j_gene: TRBJ2-1
d_gene: TRBD2
abundance: once
v_gene: TRBV7-2
CDR3nt: TGTGCCAGCGTGGGACTAGGAAATGAGCAGTTCTTC
CDR3aa: CASVGLGNEQFF

j_gene: TRBJ1-5
d_gene: TRBD1
abundance: .
v_gene: TRBV10-3
CDR3nt: TGTGCCATCAGTGAGTCGGGGAAGGGGGCGAAAGGGCAGCCCCAGCATTTT
CDR3aa: CAISESGKGAKGQPQHF

j_gene: TRBJ2-7
d_gene: .
abundance: .
v_gene: TRBV18
CDR3nt: TGTGCCAGCTCACGACTAAACTACGAGCAGTACTTC
CDR3aa: CASSRLNYEQYF

j_gene: TRBJ1-2
d_gene: TRBD1
abundance: once
v_gene: TRBV18
CDR3nt: TGTGCCAGCTCACCGGGACAGGGGATACGCTACACCTTC
CDR3aa: CASSPGQGIRYTF

j_gene: TRBJ2-1
d_gene: .
abundance: .
v_gene: TRBV5-1
CDR3nt: TGCGCCAGCAGTTACGGGACACCCTCCTACAATGAGCAGTTCTTC
CDR3aa: CASSYGTPSYNEQFF

j_gene: TRBJ2-2
d_gene: TRBD2
abundance: .
v_gene: TRBV5-4
CDR3nt: TGTGCCAGCAGCCAACTAGCGGGGGGCGGGGAGCTGTTTTTT
CDR3aa: CASSQLAGGGELFF

j_gene: TRBJ2-7
d_gene: .
abundance: .
v_gene: TRBV7-9
CDR3nt: TGTGCCAGCAGCTTAAGATCCTTACCTGCGGAGCAGTACTTC
CDR3aa: CASSLRSLPAEQYF

j_gene: TRBJ1-2
d_gene: .
abundance: .
v_gene: TRBV7-2
CDR3nt: TGTGCCAGCAGCTTAAGTCGGCAGACTAGCAACTATGGCTACACCTTC
CDR3aa: CASSLSRQTSNYGYTF

j_gene: TRBJ2-3
d_gene: .
abundance: .
v_gene: TRBV9
CDR3nt: TGTGCCAGCAGCGTAGGGAGGGGGCCCAGCACAGATACGCAGTATTTT
CDR3aa: CASSVGRGPSTDTQYF